Listed below are T cell receptor beta chains from one sample, sequenced in a study of blood T cells in healthy people across ages. TCRdb reprocessed the 5' RACE reads via MiXCR and lists one record per CDR3 protein. The sample consists of 1,300,000 or so distinct CDR3 sequences, around 59% of them appearing once. Specimen: blood. The origin of the receptors is a man aged 18 to 29 in good health. The CDR3 runs from the conserved cysteine through the conserved F or W. A D gene is named only where the DNA matches it firmly. Expanded clones get a size class; other rows say once, few or many, or leave the size out.

V gene	clone size	J gene	D gene	CDR3 protein	CDR3 DNA
TRBV19	.	TRBJ2-7	.	CARLVANEQYF	TGTGCCCGATTGGTAGCTAATGAGCAGTACTTC
TRBV7-9	.	TRBJ2-1	.	CASSLRGHEQFF	TGTGCCAGCAGCTTACGGGGTCATGAGCAGTTCTTC
TRBV7-9	.	TRBJ2-3	.	CASSSLPGQSTDTQYF	TGTGCCAGCAGCTCTCTCCCCGGGCAGAGCACAGATACGCAGTATTTT
TRBV20-1	.	TRBJ2-7	.	CSAGGGDGEQYF	TGCAGTGCGGGAGGGGGGGATGGCGAGCAGTACTTC
TRBV29-1	.	TRBJ2-5	.	CSVEWGMGQETQYF	TGCAGCGTTGAATGGGGAATGGGCCAAGAGACCCAGTACTTC
TRBV27	.	TRBJ2-7	.	CATRGEGFSYEQYF	TGTGCCACCCGGGGAGAGGGCTTCTCCTACGAGCAGTACTTC
TRBV2	.	TRBJ2-1	.	CASSEAPGLAEQFF	TGTGCCAGCAGTGAAGCCCCCGGACTGGCGGAACAGTTCTTC
TRBV20-1	.	TRBJ2-1	.	CSATEGGTNAYNEQFF	TGCAGTGCCACAGAGGGGGGGACCAACGCTTACAATGAGCAGTTCTTC
TRBV3-1	.	TRBJ2-7	.	CASSQGPSASYEQYF	TGTGCCAGCAGCCAAGGTCCCTCGGCATCCTACGAGCAGTACTTC
TRBV12-3/TRBV12-4	.	TRBJ2-3	TRBD1	CASSPGTGKADTQYF	TGTGCCAGCAGCCCCGGGACAGGGAAGGCAGATACGCAGTATTTT
TRBV7-2	few	TRBJ2-7	.	CASSLEYNEQYF	TGTGCCAGCAGCTTAGAGTACAATGAGCAGTACTTC
TRBV20-1	.	TRBJ2-3	.	CSAHRQGLMNTDTQYF	TGCAGTGCCCACAGACAGGGACTAATGAACACAGATACGCAGTATTTT
TRBV28	few	TRBJ2-3	.	CASSLAVPTDTQYF	TGTGCCAGCAGTCTGGCGGTACCCACAGATACGCAGTATTTT
TRBV4-3	.	TRBJ1-5	TRBD1	CASSQRIGGQPQHF	TGCGCCAGCAGCCAACGTATAGGGGGCCAGCCCCAGCATTTT
TRBV25-1	.	TRBJ2-7	.	CASSGPRLYEQYF	TGTGCCAGCAGTGGGCCGCGGCTCTACGAGCAGTACTTC
TRBV14	.	TRBJ2-5	.	CASSQLNQETQYF	TGTGCCAGCAGCCAACTGAACCAAGAGACCCAGTACTTC
TRBV20-1	few	TRBJ2-1	TRBD2	CSANLGLAVNEQFF	TGCAGTGCTAATCTGGGACTAGCGGTCAATGAGCAGTTCTTC
TRBV29-1	.	TRBJ2-7	.	CSARGQRESYEQYF	TGCAGCGCTCGGGGACAGCGGGAATCCTACGAGCAGTACTTC
TRBV11-2	.	TRBJ2-7	TRBD2	CASSRAGASYEQYF	TGTGCCAGCAGTCGAGCGGGGGCATCCTACGAGCAGTACTTC
TRBV9	.	TRBJ2-1	TRBD2	CASSAPGGVGEQFF	TGTGCCAGCAGCGCCCCGGGGGGGGTCGGAGAGCAGTTCTTC
TRBV4-2	few	TRBJ2-1	.	CASSQEGSKNEQFF	TGTGCCAGCAGCCAAGAGGGGTCAAAGAATGAGCAGTTCTTC
TRBV5-4	.	TRBJ1-2	TRBD1	CASSLTGGAGYTF	TGTGCCAGCAGCTTGACAGGGGGCGCGGGCTACACCTTC
TRBV4-2	.	TRBJ2-5	TRBD2	CASSQVPGLAGGLETQYF	TGTGCCAGCAGCCAAGTCCCGGGACTAGCGGGGGGGCTGGAGACCCAGTACTTC
TRBV20-1	once	TRBJ2-3	.	CSVSGPGLWGTQYF	TGCAGTGTTTCTGGCCCCGGTTTGTGGGGTACGCAGTATTTT
TRBV20-1	.	TRBJ2-1	.	CSARTFNSYNEQFF	TGCAGTGCGAGGACTTTCAACTCCTACAATGAGCAGTTCTTC
TRBV2	few	TRBJ2-5	.	CASSDEHLGGTETQYF	TGTGCCAGCAGTGATGAGCATCTAGGGGGTACGGAGACCCAGTACTTC
TRBV28	.	TRBJ2-5	TRBD1	CASSLSDRGGETQYF	TGTGCCAGCAGTTTATCGGACAGGGGTGGAGAGACCCAGTACTTC
TRBV2	.	TRBJ2-1	TRBD2	CASEERGDLPSYNEQFF	TGTGCCAGCGAAGAACGGGGGGACCTCCCCTCGTACAATGAGCAGTTCTTC
TRBV4-1	.	TRBJ2-3	.	CASSQVGTSSDTQYF	TGCGCCAGCAGCCAAGTGGGTACTAGTTCAGATACGCAGTATTTT
TRBV20-1	few	TRBJ2-4	.	CSVIRDTHRAKNIQYF	TGCAGTGTAATTAGGGACACCCATCGGGCCAAAAACATTCAGTACTTC
TRBV7-9	.	TRBJ1-4	.	CASTKGGVGEKLFF	TGTGCCAGCACCAAAGGGGGGGTTGGCGAAAAACTGTTTTTT
TRBV28	few	TRBJ2-5	.	CASSFPGRQETQYF	TGTGCCAGCAGCTTCCCCGGCAGACAAGAGACCCAGTACTTC
TRBV11-2	.	TRBJ2-5	.	CASSSARESMGTQYF	TGTGCCAGCAGCTCCGCGCGCGAGAGTATGGGGACCCAGTACTTC
TRBV7-2	.	TRBJ2-6	.	CTSSLGRWAGPASGANVLTF	TGTACCAGCAGCTTAGGAAGGTGGGCAGGGCCCGCCTCTGGGGCCAACGTCCTGACTTTC
TRBV14	.	TRBJ2-7	.	CASSPLSGTEGFYEQYF	TGTGCCAGCAGCCCACTCTCCGGGACTGAAGGGTTCTACGAGCAGTACTTC
TRBV4-3	.	TRBJ2-3	.	CASSQGFRDTQYF	TGCGCCAGCAGCCAAGGATTCAGGGATACGCAGTATTTT
TRBV10-1	few	TRBJ2-5	TRBD2	CARGREETQYF	TGCGCCAGGGGGAGGGAAGAGACCCAGTACTTC
TRBV6-1	.	TRBJ2-5	TRBD1	CASSEARTGTGTQYF	TGTGCCAGCAGTGAAGCGAGGACAGGGACAGGGACCCAGTACTTC
TRBV7-9	many	TRBJ2-3	TRBD2	CASSPGLAEYTDTQYF	TGTGCCAGCAGCCCCGGACTAGCGGAGTATACAGATACGCAGTATTTT
TRBV3-1	.	TRBJ2-5	TRBD2	CASSLLAGEVNEQYF	TGTGCCAGCAGCTTACTAGCGGGAGAGGTCAATGAGCAGTACTTC
TRBV27	.	TRBJ2-7	TRBD1	CASSLLSDRGRYEQYF	TGTGCCAGCAGTTTATTGTCGGACAGGGGGCGATACGAGCAGTACTTC
TRBV6-5	.	TRBJ1-1	TRBD1	CASSYRDSSYTEAFF	TGTGCCAGCAGTTACCGGGACAGCTCTTACACTGAAGCTTTCTTT
TRBV4-3	.	TRBJ2-7	TRBD2	CASSQGLAGRYEQYF	TGCGCCAGCAGCCAAGGACTAGCGGGCCGCTACGAGCAGTACTTC
TRBV25-1	.	TRBJ1-4	.	CASSERQVATNEKLFF	TGTGCCAGCAGTGAACGGCAGGTAGCAACTAATGAAAAACTGTTTTTT
TRBV4-1	.	TRBJ2-2	.	CASSRFNTGELFF	TGCGCCAGCAGCAGGTTTAACACCGGGGAGCTGTTTTTT
TRBV15	.	TRBJ1-5	.	CATSRAPGQPQHF	TGTGCCACCAGCAGAGCACCTGGTCAGCCCCAGCATTTT
TRBV27	.	TRBJ2-7	.	CASSLYPPRQDGEQYF	TGTGCCAGCAGTTTATATCCCCCTCGACAGGACGGCGAGCAGTACTTC
TRBV18	few	TRBJ2-7	.	CASSPVGDGDEQYF	TGTGCCAGCTCACCTGTGGGGGACGGAGACGAGCAGTACTTC
TRBV7-2	few	TRBJ2-7	.	CASSLDGPAEQYF	TGTGCCAGCAGCTTAGATGGACCCGCCGAGCAGTACTTC
TRBV4-1	.	TRBJ2-3	.	CASSLGTNDGDTQYF	TGCGCCAGCAGCCTAGGGACCAATGACGGGGATACGCAGTATTTT
TRBV29-1	.	TRBJ2-2	TRBD2	CSVAAGTAYGLNTGELFF	TGCAGCGTTGCAGCGGGAACAGCTTATGGGTTGAACACCGGGGAGCTGTTTTTT
TRBV12-3/TRBV12-4	.	TRBJ2-1	.	CASSPPFDEQFF	TGTGCCAGCAGCCCACCCTTCGATGAGCAGTTCTTC
TRBV9	.	TRBJ2-7	.	CASSVGDLEQYF	TGTGCCAGCAGCGTAGGGGACCTCGAGCAGTACTTC
TRBV20-1	few	TRBJ1-5	.	CSARDIEGGQPQHF	TGCAGTGCTAGAGATATTGAGGGCGGGCAGCCCCAGCATTTT